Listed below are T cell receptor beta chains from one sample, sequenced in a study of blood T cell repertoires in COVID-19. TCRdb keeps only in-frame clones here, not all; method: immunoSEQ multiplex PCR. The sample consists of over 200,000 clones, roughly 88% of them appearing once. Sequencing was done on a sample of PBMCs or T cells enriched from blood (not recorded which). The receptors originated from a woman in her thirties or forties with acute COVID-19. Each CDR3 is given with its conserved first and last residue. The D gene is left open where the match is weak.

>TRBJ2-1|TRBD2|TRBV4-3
CASSQGAGGLLNEQFF
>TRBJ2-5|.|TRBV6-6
CASTGVGETQYF
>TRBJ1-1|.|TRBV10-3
CAISDPTGNTEAFF
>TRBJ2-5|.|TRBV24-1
CATSDARQGLGETQYF
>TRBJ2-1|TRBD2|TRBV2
CASSRTSATSYNEQFF
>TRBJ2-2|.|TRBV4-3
CASSQAGGELFF
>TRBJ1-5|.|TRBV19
CASSITIQPQHF
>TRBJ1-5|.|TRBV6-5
CASSYSGGGGQPQHF
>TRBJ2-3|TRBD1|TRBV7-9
CAIAGTGTDTQYF
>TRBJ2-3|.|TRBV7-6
CASSSLRQSSTDTQYF
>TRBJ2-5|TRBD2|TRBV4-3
CASSQEALAGGPETQYF
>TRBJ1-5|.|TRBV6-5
CASSNTGLNQPQHF
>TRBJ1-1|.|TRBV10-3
CAISEPTAGTEAFF
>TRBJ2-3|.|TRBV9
CASSDTGNTQYF
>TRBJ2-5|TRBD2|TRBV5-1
CASSFSLAVQETQYF
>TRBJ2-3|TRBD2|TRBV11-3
CASSLYGTSGRVGDTQYF
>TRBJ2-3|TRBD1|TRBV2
CASSGRGQGAMYF
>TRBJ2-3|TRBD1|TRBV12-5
CASGLVRDRAIGGGMSTDTQYF
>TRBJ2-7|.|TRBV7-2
CASSLGALSYEQYF
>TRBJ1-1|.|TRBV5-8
CASSLVGANTEAFF
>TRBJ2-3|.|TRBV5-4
CASLRVGVTDTQYF
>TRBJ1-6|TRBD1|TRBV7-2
CASSPRDRGSPLHF
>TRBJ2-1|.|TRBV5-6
CASRQTGGNLEQFF
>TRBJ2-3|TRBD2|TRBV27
CASSPRGGARTDTQYF
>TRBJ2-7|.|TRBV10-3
CAISESEAAYEQYF
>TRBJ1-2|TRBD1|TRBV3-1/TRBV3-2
CASSQDRGTGYGYTF
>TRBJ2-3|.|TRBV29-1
CSVEASEEAPPDTQYF
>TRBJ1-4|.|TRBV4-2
CASSQGGPGQLSTNEKLFF
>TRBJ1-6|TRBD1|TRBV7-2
CASSFTGGGSPLHF
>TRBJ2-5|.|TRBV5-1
CASRREQETQYF
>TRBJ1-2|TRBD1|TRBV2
CASSESRDRGLGYTF
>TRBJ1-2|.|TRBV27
CASRDQGPGNYGYTF
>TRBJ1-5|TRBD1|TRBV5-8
CASSLVTGGNQPQHF
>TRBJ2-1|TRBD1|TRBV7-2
CASSSGDRAYNEQFF
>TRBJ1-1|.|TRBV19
CATYGAFF
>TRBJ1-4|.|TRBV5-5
CASSLWEGSNEKLFF
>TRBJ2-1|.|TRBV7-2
CASSTSGFSYNEQFF
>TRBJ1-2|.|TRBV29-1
CSVDLRSVSNYGYTF
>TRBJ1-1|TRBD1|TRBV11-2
CASSLMDRGRSTEAFF
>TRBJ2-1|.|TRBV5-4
CASSSAYNEQFF
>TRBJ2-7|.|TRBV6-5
CASIGISYEQYF
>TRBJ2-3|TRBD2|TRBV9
CASSPGLAGGSDTQYF
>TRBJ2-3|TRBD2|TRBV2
CASSGGRARADTQYF
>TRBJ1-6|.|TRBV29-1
CSVADGDSPLHF
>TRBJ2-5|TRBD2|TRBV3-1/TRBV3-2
CASSQDLGAGGPFGLGETQYF
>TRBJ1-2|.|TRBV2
CASSESEGLNGYTF
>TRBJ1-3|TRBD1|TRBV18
CASSPPTGYGNTIYF
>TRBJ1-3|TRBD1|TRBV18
CASSLGQLSSGNTIYF
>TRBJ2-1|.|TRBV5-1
CASSLGASVDYNEQFF
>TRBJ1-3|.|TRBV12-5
CASGVETDATGNTIYF
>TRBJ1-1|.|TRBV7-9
CASSLAAGNTEAFF
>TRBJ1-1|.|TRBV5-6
CASSPLDSYTEAFF
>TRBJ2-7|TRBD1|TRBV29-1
CSVTRQGSSYEQYF
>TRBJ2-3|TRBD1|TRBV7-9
CASSLISGQGLAYTQYF